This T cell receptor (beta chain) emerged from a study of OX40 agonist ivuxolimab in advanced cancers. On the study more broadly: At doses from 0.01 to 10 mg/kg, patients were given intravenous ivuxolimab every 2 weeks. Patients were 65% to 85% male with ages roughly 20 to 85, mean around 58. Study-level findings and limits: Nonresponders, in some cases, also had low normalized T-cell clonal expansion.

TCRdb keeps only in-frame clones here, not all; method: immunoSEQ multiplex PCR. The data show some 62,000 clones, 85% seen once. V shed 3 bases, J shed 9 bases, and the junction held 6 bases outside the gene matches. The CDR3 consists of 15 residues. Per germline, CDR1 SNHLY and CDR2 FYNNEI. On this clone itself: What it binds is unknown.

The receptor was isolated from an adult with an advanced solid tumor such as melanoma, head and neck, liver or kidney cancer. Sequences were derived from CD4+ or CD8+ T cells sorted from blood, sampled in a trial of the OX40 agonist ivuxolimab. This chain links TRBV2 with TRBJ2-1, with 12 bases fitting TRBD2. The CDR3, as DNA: TGTGCCAGCAGTGATCTAGCGGGAGGGCCTCTTGAGCAGTTCTTC. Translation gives CASSDLAGGPLEQFF.